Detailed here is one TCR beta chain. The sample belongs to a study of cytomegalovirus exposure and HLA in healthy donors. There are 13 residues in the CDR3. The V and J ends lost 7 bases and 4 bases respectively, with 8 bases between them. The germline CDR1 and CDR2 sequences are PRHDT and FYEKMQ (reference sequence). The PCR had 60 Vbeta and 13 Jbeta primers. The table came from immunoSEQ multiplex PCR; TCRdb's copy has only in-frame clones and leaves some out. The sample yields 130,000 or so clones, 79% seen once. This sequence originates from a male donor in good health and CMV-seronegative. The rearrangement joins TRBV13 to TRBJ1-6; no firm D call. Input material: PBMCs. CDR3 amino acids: CASKAGYNSPLHF. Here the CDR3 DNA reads TGTGCCAGCAAGGCGGGTTATAATTCACCCCTCCACTTT.